This section outlines one T cell receptor (beta chain) sequence together with its context. Its target is not known. A read error may produce the germline difference seen at one junction end. Blood RNA was derived from unsorted whole blood, and germline DNA was extracted too. Every patient had chronic HBV infection and was treatment-naive. CDR1 is SGHAT and CDR2 is FQNNGV in the germline V gene. The CDR3 spans 18 residues. These data originate in a study of tumor-infiltrating lymphocytes in primary liver carcinoma. Background on the study: Ranging in age from 30 to 69 years, the patients were men and women. Tumors measured about 4 to 10 cm and were stage T1-T3 N0M0.

cDNA specific to TCR beta was made from 500 to 650 ng of total RNA, with a constant-region primer employed for priming. Three nested multiplex PCR rounds of slightly modified ARM-PCR generated TCR beta libraries. The first two PCR rounds used TRBV1-TRBV30 forward primers with a C-beta reverse primer, roughly 10 cycles each. Using its own MiXCR run on the multiplex PCR reads, TCRdb lists one record per CDR3 protein. The table records 300,000 to 400,000 distinct CDR3 sequences, roughly 60% of them present only once. Study findings and constraints: Tumor specimens were characterized by a significantly higher top-250-clone fraction than blood (p = 0.039).

Source material: peripheral blood. V usage is TRBV11-2 and J usage is TRBJ2-5; TRBD2 agrees at 7 bases. This receptor was obtained from a man in his forties or fifties with primary liver carcinoma and hepatitis B virus infection. This chain's CDR3 is CASGLDPGGSDWEETQYF. Here the CDR3 DNA reads TGTGCCAGCGGCTTAGATCCCGGCGGGAGCGATTGGGAGGAGACCCAGTACTTC.